Sequencing of this T cell receptor beta chain was carried out in a study of control samples from healthy donors and cancer patients. V dropped 5 bases and J dropped 2; count of bases not matched to a gene: 4. Germline-derived CDR1 and CDR2 are MNHEY and SVGAGI. The CDR3 contains 15 residues. The table came from immunoSEQ multiplex PCR; TCRdb's copy has only in-frame clones and leaves some out. The sample yields over 85,000 clones, around 84% seen once. The J gene is TRBJ2-7, the V gene TRBV6-5, with 12 bases lining up with TRBD1. The TCR sequence derives from a man between 70 and 80 years old with lung cancer. Material: PBMCs. CDR3 nucleotide sequence: TGTGCCAGCAGTCTGCGGGACAGGGGGCCCTACGAGCAGTACTTC. Translating gives CASSLRDRGPYEQYF.